This T cell receptor beta chain was identified in a study of naive and memory T cell subsets. Reverse transcription of blood and skin TCR RNA was primed at alpha and beta constant regions. TCRdb reanalysed the 5' RACE reads using MiXCR and keeps one entry per CDR3 protein. The profile covers 25,000 to 30,000 distinct CDR3 sequences, with roughly 25% appearing a single time and 1.8% taken by the ten largest. RNA was extracted from 2 to 2.5 ml of whole blood of healthy adults. This clonotype was detected many times. Germline CDR1 reads SGHRS; CDR2 reads YFSETQ. The CDR3 spans 14 residues. Trimming took off 4 bases at V and 4 bases at J, with 9 bases between the two ends.

The chain employs TRBV5-1 and TRBJ2-6; no clear D. The sequence came from a female donor in good health. The CDR3 loop reads CASSPVAGANVLTF. CDR3 in DNA: TGCGCCAGCAGCCCGGTTGCGGGGGCCAACGTCCTGACTTTC.